This T cell receptor beta chain came from a study of response to subunit inactivated influenza vaccine (dated by TCRdb to the late 2010s). Background on the whole study: Deep quantitative profiling of the T cell receptor repertoire was used in the study to follow responses to a trivalent subunit inactivated influenza vaccine.

Via the germline V gene, CDR1 is SGHVS and CDR2 FNYEAQ. The CDR3 runs 17 residues from the cysteine to the phenylalanine. Only the CDR3 region is kept as DNA, spanning 51 bases read in frame from base 1. At the junction V is shortened by 1 base and J by 1 base, with 15 bases in between. Study-level results and caveats: According to the authors, only a limited number of new T cells may be recruited by each seasonal influenza vaccination.

The sample's time point label, decoded: approximately 45 days after influenza vaccine administration. The sample holds a few counts of this clonotype. Its antigen target is currently unknown. No much larger clone exists at a distance of one base, and base qualities are not known. The library was built by means of RT-PCR. Sequencer: Illumina HiSeq 2500. TCRdb took the public reads, trimmed them with fastp at Q25, ran MiXCR for clone calling and kept in-frame beta chains. All rows with the same CDR3 protein become a single entry with the most common DNA and genes. This sample has around 150,000 distinct CDR3 sequences in its table, and approximately 10% of those were observed once. The ten largest account for roughly 12% of the sample.

The chain is encoded by TRBV7-6 joined to TRBJ2-3; the D gene lacks a confident call. This specimen was non-naive T cells sorted from PBMCs, taken 40 to 50 days after vaccination. The cell subset or site label, read with the paper, signifies: memory T cell fraction. This sequence was found in a man aged 50 to 60 who received an inactivated influenza vaccine. Donor details come from another sample of the same person, matched by shared clones. The CDR3 protein is CASSLGSRTDRTDTQYF. The DNA sequence reads TGTGCCAGCAGCTTAGGTTCGCGAACAGACCGCACAGATACGCAGTATTTT.